These 11 T cell receptor beta chains were sequenced from one sample in a study of blood T cell repertoires in COVID-19. Produced via immunoSEQ multiplex PCR; TCRdb's table is partial and in-frame only. The sample lists about 180,000 clones, 75% to 85% occurring once. Material: PBMCs or T cells enriched from blood (not recorded which). The receptors derive from a man aged 45-60 years who had recovered from COVID-19.

V usage is TRBV12-3 or TRBV12-4 and J usage is TRBJ2-7; D call uncertain. The CDR3 spans 13 residues. V lost 7 bases and J 2 bases, leaving 12 bases between the germline ends. CDR3 residues: CASTKSRAYEQYF. CDR3 sequence (DNA): TGTGCCAGCACTAAATCCCGGGCCTACGAGCAGTACTTC.

The chain couples TRBV7-9 to TRBJ2-5; 7 nucleotides agree with TRBD2. This CDR3 spans 15 amino acids. Germline CDR1 reads SEHNR; CDR2 reads FQNEAQ (reference sequence). V was clipped by 8 bases and J by 1 base; unmatched bases: 10. CDR3 region: CASGRGGTFQETQYF. CDR3 coding DNA: TGTGCCAGCGGCCGCGGGGGAACCTTCCAAGAGACCCAGTACTTC.

The chain has TRBV11-2 and TRBJ1-3; D not resolved. CDR1 is SGHAT, CDR2 FQNNGV, per germline. The CDR3 runs to 14 residues. The V end was cut by 5 bases, the J end by 4 bases, with 12 bases between. The CDR3 loop is CASSPLVRGNTIYF. The CDR3 DNA sequence: TGTGCCAGCAGCCCACTCGTCCGAGGAAACACCATATATTTT.

The chain combines TRBV6-1 with TRBJ2-4; the D gene is possibly TRBD1 (6 bases). V lost 0 bases and J lost 4, with 22 bases in between. CDR1 is MNHNS, CDR2 SASEGT, per germline. This CDR3 spans 19 amino acids. The CDR3 DNA is TGTGCCAGCAGTGAAGCGAGTGGTTATGGGGTTGGACAGAAAAACATTCAGTACTTC. Protein product: CASSEASGYGVGQKNIQYF.

The chain combines TRBV12-3 or TRBV12-4 with TRBJ1-2; maybe TRBD1 (6 bases). V dropped 6 bases and J dropped 8 bases, with 16 bases sitting between them. CDR3 length: 13 residues. In nucleotides, the CDR3 is TGTGCCAGCAGCCCCCTGGCAGGGGAGGGCTACACCTTC. It yields the protein CASSPLAGEGYTF.

The chain employs TRBV30 and TRBJ1-5; TRBD1 matches 8 bases. From germline, CDR1 is GTSNPN and CDR2 SVGIG (reference sequence). This CDR3 spans 15 amino acids. The trim removed 5 bases at V and 5 bases at J, leaving 11 bases unmatched. The CDR3 DNA sequence: TGTGCCTGGTCTCTTGCAGGGGGCCAACATCAGCCCCAGCATTTT. This encodes CAWSLAGGQHQPQHF.

This rearrangement joins TRBV5-4 to TRBJ1-2; a weak D match, TRBD1 (6 bases). V gave up 0 bases and J gave up 8 bases, with 11 bases separating them. CDR1 is SGHNT, CDR2 YYREEE, per germline (reference sequence). CDR3 length: 13 residues. The CDR3 loop reads CASSLAGQAGYTF. The CDR3 nucleotides read TGTGCCAGCAGCTTGGCGGGACAAGCCGGCTACACCTTC.

The V gene is TRBV7-9, the J gene TRBJ2-2; 9 nucleotides agree with TRBD1. The germline gives CDR1 SEHNR, CDR2 FQNEAQ (reference sequence). Trimming cost V 5 bases and J 3 bases; bases outside gene matches: 4. The CDR3 loop spans 15 amino acids. The CDR3 protein is CASSPRTGDTGELFF. The DNA for the CDR3 is TGTGCCAGCAGCCCAAGGACAGGGGACACCGGGGAGCTGTTTTTT.

This chain joins TRBV11-2 and TRBJ2-7, with 8 bases that match TRBD1. The V segment lost 3 bases and the J segment 1 base; nucleotides outside the gene matches: 5. The CDR3 is 15 amino acids. Per the germline V gene, CDR1 is SGHAT and CDR2 is FQNNGV. For the CDR3, the DNA is TGTGCCAGCAGCTTCCCAGGGGGCGGATCCTACGAGCAGTACTTC. Translating gives CASSFPGGGSYEQYF.

CDR3 coding DNA: TGTGCCAGCAGCTTGAACAGGGCCGGTGGCTACACCTTC. Amino acid sequence: CASSLNRAGGYTF. V usage is TRBV5-6 and J usage is TRBJ1-2; weak D call: TRBD1 (6 bases). This CDR3 region has 13 residues. V was cut by 1 base and J by 7 bases, with 11 bases left in between. Per the germline V gene, CDR1 is SGHDT and CDR2 is YYEEEE. The whole variable domain, filled in from reference TRBV5-6 and TRBJ1-2, reads DAGVTQSPTHLIKTRGQQVTLRCSPKSGHDTVSWYQQALGQGPQFIFQYYEEEERQRGNFPDRFSGHQFPNYSSELNVNALLLGDSALYLCASSLNRAGGYTFGSGTRLTVV.

J is TRBJ2-7 and V is TRBV3-1 (or the pseudogene TRBV3-2), with 8 nucleotides matching TRBD1. Germline CDR1 reads LGHDT; CDR2 reads YNNKEL (reference sequence). Trimming cost V 1 base and J 4 bases; bases outside gene matches: 6. The CDR3 loop spans 15 amino acids. This chain's CDR3 is CASSQAGGSDYEQYF. The CDR3 bases are TGTGCCAGCAGCCAAGCAGGGGGCTCTGATTACGAGCAGTACTTC.